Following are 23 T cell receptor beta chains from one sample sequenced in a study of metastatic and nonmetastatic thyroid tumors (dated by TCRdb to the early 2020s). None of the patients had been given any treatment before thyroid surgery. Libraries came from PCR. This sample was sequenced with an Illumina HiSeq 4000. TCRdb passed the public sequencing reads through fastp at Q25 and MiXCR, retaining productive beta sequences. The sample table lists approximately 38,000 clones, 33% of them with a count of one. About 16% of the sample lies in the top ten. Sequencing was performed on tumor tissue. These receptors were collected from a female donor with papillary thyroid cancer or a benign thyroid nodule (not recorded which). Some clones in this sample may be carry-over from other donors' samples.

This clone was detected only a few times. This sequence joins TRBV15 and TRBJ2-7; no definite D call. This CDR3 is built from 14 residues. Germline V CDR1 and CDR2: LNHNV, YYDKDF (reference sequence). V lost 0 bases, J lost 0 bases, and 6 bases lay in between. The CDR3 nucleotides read TGTGCCACCAGCAGAGACCGGGCCTCCTACGAGCAGTACTTC. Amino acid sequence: CATSRDRASYEQYF. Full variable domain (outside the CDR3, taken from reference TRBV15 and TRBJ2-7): DAMVIQNPRYQVTQFGKPVTLSCSQTLNHNVMYWYQQKSSQAPKLLFHYYDKDFNNEADTPDNFQSRRPNTSFCFLDIRSPGLGDTAMYLCATSRDRASYEQYFGPGTRLTVT.

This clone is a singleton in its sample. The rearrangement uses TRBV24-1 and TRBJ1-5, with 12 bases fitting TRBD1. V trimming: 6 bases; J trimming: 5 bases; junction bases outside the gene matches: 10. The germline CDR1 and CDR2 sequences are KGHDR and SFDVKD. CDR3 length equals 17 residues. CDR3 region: CATSRGTGGWGDQPQHF. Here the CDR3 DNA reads TGTGCCACCAGTCGGGGGACAGGGGGCTGGGGGGATCAGCCCCAGCATTTT.

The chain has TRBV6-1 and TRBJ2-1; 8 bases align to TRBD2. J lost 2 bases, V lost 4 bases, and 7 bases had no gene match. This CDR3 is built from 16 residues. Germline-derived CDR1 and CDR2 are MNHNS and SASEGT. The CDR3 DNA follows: TGTGCCAGCAGTGGGCGGGGGGTGAGAGCCTACAATGAGCAGTTCTTC. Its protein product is CASSGRGVRAYNEQFF.

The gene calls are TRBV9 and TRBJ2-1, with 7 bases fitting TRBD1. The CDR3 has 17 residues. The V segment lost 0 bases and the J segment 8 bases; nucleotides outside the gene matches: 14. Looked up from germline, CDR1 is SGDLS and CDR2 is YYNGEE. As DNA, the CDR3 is TGTGCCAGCAGCGTAGATCCCCAGGGGGATTGGGGAGATGAGCAGTTCTTC. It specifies CASSVDPQGDWGDEQFF.

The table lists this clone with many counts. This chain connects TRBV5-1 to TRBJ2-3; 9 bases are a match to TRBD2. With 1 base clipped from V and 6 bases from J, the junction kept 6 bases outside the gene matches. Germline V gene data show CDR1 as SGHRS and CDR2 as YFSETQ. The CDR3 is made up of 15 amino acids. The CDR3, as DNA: TGCGCCAGCAGCTTGTACGGCGGGAGGGAGGATACGCAGTATTTT. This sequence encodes CASSLYGGREDTQYF.

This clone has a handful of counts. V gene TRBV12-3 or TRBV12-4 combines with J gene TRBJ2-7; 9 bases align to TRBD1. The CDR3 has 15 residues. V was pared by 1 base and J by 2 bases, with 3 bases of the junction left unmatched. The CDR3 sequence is CASSLGGQGAYEQYF. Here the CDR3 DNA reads TGTGCCAGCAGTTTAGGGGGACAGGGAGCCTACGAGCAGTACTTC.

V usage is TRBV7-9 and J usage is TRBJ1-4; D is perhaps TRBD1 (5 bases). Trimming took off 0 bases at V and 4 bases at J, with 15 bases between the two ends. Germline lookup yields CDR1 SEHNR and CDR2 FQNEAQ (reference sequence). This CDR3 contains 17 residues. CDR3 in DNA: TGTGCCAGCAGCTTAGCTCGGCCGGGGCAAAGTAATGAAAAACTGTTTTTT. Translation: CASSLARPGQSNEKLFF. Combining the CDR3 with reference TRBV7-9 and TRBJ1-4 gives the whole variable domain DTGVSQNPRHKITKRGQNVTFRCDPISEHNRLYWYRQTLGQGPEFLTYFQNEAQLEKSRLLSDRFSAERPKGSFSTLEIQRTEQGDSAMYLCASSLARPGQSNEKLFFGSGTQLSVL.

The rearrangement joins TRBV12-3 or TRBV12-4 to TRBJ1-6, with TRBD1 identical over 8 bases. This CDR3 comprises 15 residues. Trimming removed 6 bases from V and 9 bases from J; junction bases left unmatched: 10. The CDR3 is CASSSRTGISSPLHF. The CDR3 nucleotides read TGTGCCAGCAGCTCCCGGACAGGGATAAGTTCACCCCTCCACTTT.

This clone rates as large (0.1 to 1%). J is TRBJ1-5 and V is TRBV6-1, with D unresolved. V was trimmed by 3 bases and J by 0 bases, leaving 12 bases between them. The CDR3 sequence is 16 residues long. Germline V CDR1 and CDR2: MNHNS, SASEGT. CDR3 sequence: CASSERPDYSNQPQHF. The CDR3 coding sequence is TGTGCCAGCAGTGAGAGGCCGGACTATAGCAATCAGCCCCAGCATTTT.

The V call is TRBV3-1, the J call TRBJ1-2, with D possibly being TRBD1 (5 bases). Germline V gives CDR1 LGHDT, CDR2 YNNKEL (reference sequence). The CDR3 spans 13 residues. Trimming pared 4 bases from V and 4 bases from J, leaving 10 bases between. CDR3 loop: CASSPGSSYGYTF. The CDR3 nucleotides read TGTGCCAGCAGCCCAGGGTCGAGCTATGGCTACACCTTC. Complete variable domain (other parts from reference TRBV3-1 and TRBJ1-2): DTAVSQTPKYLVTQMGNDKSIKCEQNLGHDTMYWYKQDSKKFLKIMFSYNNKELIINETVPNRFSPKSPDKAHLNLHINSLELGDSAVYFCASSPGSSYGYTFGSGTRLTVV.

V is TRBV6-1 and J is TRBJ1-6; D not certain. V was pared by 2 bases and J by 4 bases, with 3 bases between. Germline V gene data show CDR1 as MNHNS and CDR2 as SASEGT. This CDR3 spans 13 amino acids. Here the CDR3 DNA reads TGTGCCAGCAGTGAACAGTATAATTCACCCCTCCACTTT. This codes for CASSEQYNSPLHF.

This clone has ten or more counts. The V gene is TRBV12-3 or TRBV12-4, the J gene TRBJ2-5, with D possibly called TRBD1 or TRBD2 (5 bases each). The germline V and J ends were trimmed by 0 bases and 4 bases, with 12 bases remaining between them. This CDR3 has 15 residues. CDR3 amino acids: CASSLALEGTETQYF. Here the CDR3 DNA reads TGTGCCAGCAGTTTAGCGCTCGAGGGGACAGAGACCCAGTACTTC.

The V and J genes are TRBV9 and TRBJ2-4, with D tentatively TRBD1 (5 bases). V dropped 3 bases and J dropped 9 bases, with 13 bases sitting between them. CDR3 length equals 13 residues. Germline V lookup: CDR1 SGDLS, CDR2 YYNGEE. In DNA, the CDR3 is TGTGCCAGCAGCGGGGGTCAGGGAAGCATTCAGTACTTC. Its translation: CASSGGQGSIQYF. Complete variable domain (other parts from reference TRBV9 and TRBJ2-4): DSGVTQTPKHLITATGQRVTLRCSPRSGDLSVYWYQQSLDQGLQFLIQYYNGEERAKGNILERFSAQQFPDLHSELNLSSLELGDSALYFCASSGGQGSIQYFGAGTRLSVL.

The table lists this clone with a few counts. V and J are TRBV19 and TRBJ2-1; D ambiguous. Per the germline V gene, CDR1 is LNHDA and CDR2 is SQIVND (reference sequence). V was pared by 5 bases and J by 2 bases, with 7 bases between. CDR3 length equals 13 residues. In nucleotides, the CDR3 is TGTGCCAGTAGTCCTAATACCTACAATGAGCAGTTCTTC. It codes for CASSPNTYNEQFF.

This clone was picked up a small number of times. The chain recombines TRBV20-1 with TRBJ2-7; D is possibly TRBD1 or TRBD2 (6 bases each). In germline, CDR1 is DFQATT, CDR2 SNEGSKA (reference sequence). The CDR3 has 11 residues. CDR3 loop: CGGTSTYEQYF. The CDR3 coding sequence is TGCGGAGGGACATCTACCTACGAGCAGTACTTC.

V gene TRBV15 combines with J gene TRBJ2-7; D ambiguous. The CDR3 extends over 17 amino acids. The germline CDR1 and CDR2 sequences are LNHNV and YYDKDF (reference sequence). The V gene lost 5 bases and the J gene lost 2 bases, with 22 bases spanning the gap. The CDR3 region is CATSEDLSRFAPYEQYF. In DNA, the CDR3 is TGTGCCACCAGCGAAGACCTCTCTAGGTTCGCACCCTACGAGCAGTACTTC.

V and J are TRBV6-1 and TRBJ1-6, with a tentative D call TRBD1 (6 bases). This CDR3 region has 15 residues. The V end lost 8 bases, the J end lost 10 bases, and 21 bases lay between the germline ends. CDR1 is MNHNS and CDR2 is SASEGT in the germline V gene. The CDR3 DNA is TGTGCCAGCGGCGCCGAACAGGGTGGAGGATCACCCCTCCACTTT. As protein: CASGAEQGGGSPLHF.

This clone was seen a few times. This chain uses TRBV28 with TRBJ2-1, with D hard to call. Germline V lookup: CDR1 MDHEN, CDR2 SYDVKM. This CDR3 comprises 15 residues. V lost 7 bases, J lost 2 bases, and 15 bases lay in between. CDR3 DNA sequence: TGTGCCAGCACCTTAGAGAGTTTTGCCTACAATGAGCAGTTCTTC. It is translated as CASTLESFAYNEQFF.

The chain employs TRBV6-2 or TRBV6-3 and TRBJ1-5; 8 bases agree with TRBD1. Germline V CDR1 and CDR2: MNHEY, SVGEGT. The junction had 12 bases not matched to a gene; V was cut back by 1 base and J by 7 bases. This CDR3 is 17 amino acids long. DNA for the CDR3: TGTGCCAGCAGTTACTTTACGACCGGGACAGGTCGACAGCCCCAGCATTTT. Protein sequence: CASSYFTTGTGRQPQHF.

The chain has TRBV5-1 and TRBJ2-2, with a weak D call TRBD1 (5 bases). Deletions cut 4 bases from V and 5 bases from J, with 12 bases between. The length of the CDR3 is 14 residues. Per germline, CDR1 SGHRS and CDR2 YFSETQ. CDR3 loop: CASSGQSPTGELFF. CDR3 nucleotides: TGCGCCAGCAGCGGACAATCCCCGACCGGGGAGCTGTTTTTT.

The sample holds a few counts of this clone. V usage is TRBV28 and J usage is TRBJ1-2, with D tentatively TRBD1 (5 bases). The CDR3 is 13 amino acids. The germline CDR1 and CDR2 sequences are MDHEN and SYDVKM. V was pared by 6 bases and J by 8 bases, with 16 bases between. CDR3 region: CASSQRGRGGYTF. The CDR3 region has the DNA TGTGCCAGCAGCCAGCGGGGCCGGGGCGGCTACACCTTC.

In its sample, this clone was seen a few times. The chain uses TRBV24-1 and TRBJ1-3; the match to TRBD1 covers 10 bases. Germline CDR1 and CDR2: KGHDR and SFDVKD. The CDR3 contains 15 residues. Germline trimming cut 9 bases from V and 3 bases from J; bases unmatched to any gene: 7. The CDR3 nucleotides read TGTGCCACCGGGGGGACAGGGGAGAGTGGAAACACCATATATTTT. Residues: CATGGTGESGNTIYF.

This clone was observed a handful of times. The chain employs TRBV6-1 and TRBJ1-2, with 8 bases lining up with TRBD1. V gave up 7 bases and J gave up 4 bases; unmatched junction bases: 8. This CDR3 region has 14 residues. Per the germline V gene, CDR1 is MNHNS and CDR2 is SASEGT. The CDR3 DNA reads TGTGCCAGCACCCCAGGGGGCGCGACCTATGGCTACACCTTC. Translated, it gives CASTPGGATYGYTF.